This T cell receptor beta chain was sequenced for a study of blood T cell repertoires in COVID-19. Study-level information: Donors in the United States, Italy and Spain gave samples during acute or convalescent COVID-19. PBMCs, B-cell-depleted T cells, or T cells provided the cDNA or gDNA that made up the material.

While infection was still active, Seattle patients were enrolled and then followed longitudinally. The authors' processing: Researchers report that nucleated cell counts were estimated from reference gene primer amplification. The data were produced by immunoSEQ multiplex PCR, yet TCRdb's version contains in-frame clones alone and is incomplete. V, J and clone size derive from that table, while D and trimming were established from the DNA sequence. The sample has under 250,000 clones, 85% seen once. The sequence came from a woman aged 65 to 85 with COVID-19, enrolled during active disease. Sequencing was performed on peripheral blood.

CDR3 region: CASSLTAGGTEAFF. The CDR3 DNA follows: TGTGCCAGCAGCTTAACGGCAGGGGGCACTGAAGCTTTCTTT. The V call is TRBV7-3, the J call TRBJ1-1, with 7 positions matching TRBD1. Germline V gene sequence: CDR1 SGHTA, CDR2 FQGTGA. V lost 0 bases to trimming and J lost 4 bases; unmatched junction nucleotides: 2. This CDR3 has 14 amino acids.